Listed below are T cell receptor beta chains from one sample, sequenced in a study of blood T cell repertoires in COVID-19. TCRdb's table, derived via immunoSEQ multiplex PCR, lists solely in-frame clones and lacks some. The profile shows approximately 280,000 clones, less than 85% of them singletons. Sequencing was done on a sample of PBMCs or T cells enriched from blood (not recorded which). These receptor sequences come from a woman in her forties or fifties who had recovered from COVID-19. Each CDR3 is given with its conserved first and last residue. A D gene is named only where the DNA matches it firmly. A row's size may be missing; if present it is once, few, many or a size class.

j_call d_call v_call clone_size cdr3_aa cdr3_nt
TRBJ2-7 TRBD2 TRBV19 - CATSPTSAYEQYF TGTGCCACCTCCCCGACTAGCGCCTACGAGCAGTACTTC
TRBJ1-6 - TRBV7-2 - CASSLETGSNSPLHF TGTGCCAGCAGCTTAGAAACAGGGAGCAATTCACCCCTCCACTTT
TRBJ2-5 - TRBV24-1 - CATSDPGEETQYF TGTGCCACCAGTGACCCAGGGGAAGAGACCCAGTACTTC
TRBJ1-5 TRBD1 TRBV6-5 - CASSPGTGSQPQHF TGTGCCAGCAGTCCCGGGACAGGGAGTCAGCCCCAGCATTTT
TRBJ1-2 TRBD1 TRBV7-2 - CASSYNTGGSGYTF TGTGCCAGCAGCTATAATACAGGGGGCTCTGGCTACACCTTC
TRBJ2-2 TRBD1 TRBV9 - CASRQGAAGELFF TGTGCCAGCAGGCAGGGGGCGGCCGGGGAGCTGTTTTTT
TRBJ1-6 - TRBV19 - CASSIRNREISPLHF TGTGCCAGTAGTATTCGTAACAGGGAGATCTCACCCCTCCACTTT
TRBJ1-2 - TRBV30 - CAWSVGSGSYTF TGTGCCTGGAGTGTAGGCTCGGGGAGCTACACCTTC
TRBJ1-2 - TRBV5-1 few CASSLDSYGYTF TGCGCCAGCAGCTTGGACAGTTATGGCTACACCTTC
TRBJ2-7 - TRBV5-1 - CASSFRGSYEQYF TGCGCCAGCAGCTTTAGGGGCTCCTACGAGCAGTACTTC
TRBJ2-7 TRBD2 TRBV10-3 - CAISELPGGVRAPYEQYF TGTGCCATCAGTGAGCTCCCTGGGGGGGTTAGGGCTCCCTACGAGCAGTACTTC
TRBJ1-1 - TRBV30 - CAWSKGHLNTEAFF TGTGCCTGGAGTAAGGGACACTTGAACACTGAAGCTTTCTTT
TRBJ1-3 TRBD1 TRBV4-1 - CASSDRGGNTIYF TGCGCCAGCAGCGACAGGGGGGGAAACACCATATATTTT
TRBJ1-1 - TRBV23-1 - CASSQSQGCGRNTEAFF TGCGCCAGCAGTCAATCTCAGGGGTGCGGCAGGAACACTGAAGCTTTCTTT
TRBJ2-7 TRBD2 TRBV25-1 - CASSWGGGYEQYF TGTGCCAGCAGTTGGGGGGGAGGATACGAGCAGTACTTC
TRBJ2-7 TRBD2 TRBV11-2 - CASSRLASSYEQYF TGTGCCAGCAGCCGACTAGCTAGCTCCTACGAGCAGTACTTC
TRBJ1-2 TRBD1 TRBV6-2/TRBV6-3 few CASSYPDRGGYTF TGTGCCAGCAGTTACCCCGACAGGGGTGGCTACACCTTC
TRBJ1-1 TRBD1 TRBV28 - CASSVPDRGLSEAFF TGTGCCAGCAGTGTCCCTGACAGGGGTTTGTCTGAAGCTTTCTTT
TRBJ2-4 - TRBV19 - CASTPGGLAKNIQYF TGTGCCAGTACTCCGGGCGGGCTCGCCAAAAACATTCAGTACTTC
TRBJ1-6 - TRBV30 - CAWSVISGSPLHF TGTGCCTGGAGTGTAATCAGTGGTTCACCCCTCCACTTT
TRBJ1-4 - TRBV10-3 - CAIGGGASEKLFF TGTGCCATCGGTGGGGGAGCCTCTGAAAAACTGTTTTTT
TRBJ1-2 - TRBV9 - CASSVEVNRDVYGYTF TGTGCCAGCAGCGTAGAGGTAAACAGGGATGTCTATGGCTACACCTTC
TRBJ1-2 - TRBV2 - CASSETEYGYGYTF TGTGCCAGCAGCGAGACAGAGTACGGCTATGGCTACACCTTC
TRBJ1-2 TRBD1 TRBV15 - CATSRDPGTVYGYTF TGTGCCACCAGCAGAGATCCGGGGACAGTCTATGGCTACACCTTC
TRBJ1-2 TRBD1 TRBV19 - CASGDRAVEGYTF TGTGCCAGTGGGGACAGGGCGGTTGAAGGCTACACCTTC
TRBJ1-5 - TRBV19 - CASSISGPQPQHF TGTGCCAGTAGTATCAGTGGGCCCCAGCCCCAGCATTTT
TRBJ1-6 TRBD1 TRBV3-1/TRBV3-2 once CASSQGTVNSPLHF TGTGCCAGCAGCCAGGGGACAGTTAATTCACCCCTCCACTTT
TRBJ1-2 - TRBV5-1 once CASSPDSVGYGYTF TGCGCCAGCAGCCCGGACAGCGTCGGCTATGGCTACACCTTC
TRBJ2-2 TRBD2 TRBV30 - CAYQRERHGELFF TGTGCCTATCAGCGGGAGCGGCACGGGGAGCTGTTTTTT
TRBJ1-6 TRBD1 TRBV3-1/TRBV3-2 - CASALWTGNSPLHF TGTGCCAGCGCGCTCTGGACAGGCAATTCACCCCTCCACTTT
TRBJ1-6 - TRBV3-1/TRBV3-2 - CASSQQQENSPLHF TGTGCCAGCAGCCAACAACAGGAAAATTCACCCCTCCACTTT
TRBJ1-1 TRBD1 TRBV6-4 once CASRGQGTDEAFF TGTGCCAGCAGAGGACAGGGGACCGATGAAGCTTTCTTT
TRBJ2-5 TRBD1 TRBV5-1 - CASSGTGGWETQYF TGCGCCAGCAGCGGGACAGGGGGTTGGGAGACCCAGTACTTC
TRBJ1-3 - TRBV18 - CASSPGRGAGNTIYF TGTGCCAGCTCACCCGGCAGGGGCGCTGGAAACACCATATATTTT
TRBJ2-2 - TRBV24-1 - CATRQGRFTGELFF TGTGCCACCAGACAGGGGAGGTTCACCGGGGAGCTGTTTTTT
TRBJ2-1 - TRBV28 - CASSFGAIEQFF TGTGCCAGCAGTTTTGGAGCGATTGAGCAGTTCTTC
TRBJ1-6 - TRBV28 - CASRFGRTGEISPLHF TGTGCCAGCAGATTCGGACGGACGGGGGAAATTTCACCCCTCCACTTT
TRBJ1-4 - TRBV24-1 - CATSDDTGTSKLFF TGTGCCACCAGTGACGATACCGGGACATCGAAACTGTTTTTT
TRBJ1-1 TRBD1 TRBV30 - CAWLGQGYPEAFF TGTGCCTGGTTGGGACAGGGTTACCCTGAAGCTTTCTTT
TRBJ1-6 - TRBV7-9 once CASSSHPVSISPLHF TGTGCCAGCAGCTCCCACCCTGTGAGCATTTCACCCCTCCACTTT
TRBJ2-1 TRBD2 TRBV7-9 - CASSSTGAGANEQFF TGTGCCAGCAGCTCCACAGGAGCGGGGGCGAATGAGCAGTTCTTC
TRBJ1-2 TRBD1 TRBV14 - CASSQPGGYGYTF TGTGCCAGCAGCCAACCAGGGGGCTATGGCTACACCTTC
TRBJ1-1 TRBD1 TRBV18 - CASSPRDSGNTEAFF TGTGCCAGCTCACCACGGGACAGTGGGAACACTGAAGCTTTCTTT
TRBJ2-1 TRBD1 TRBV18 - CASSTDFWGQKIYNEQFF TGTGCCAGCTCAACCGATTTCTGGGGACAGAAAATCTACAATGAGCAGTTCTTC
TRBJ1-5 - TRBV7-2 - CASSLAGRNQPQHF TGTGCCAGCAGCCTTGCAGGTCGCAATCAGCCCCAGCATTTT
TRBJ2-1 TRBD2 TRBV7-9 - CASSLGLAGGKTYNEQFF TGTGCCAGCAGCTTAGGACTAGCGGGAGGGAAGACCTACAATGAGCAGTTCTTC
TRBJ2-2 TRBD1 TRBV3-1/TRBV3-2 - CASSQWDRPGELFF TGTGCCAGCAGCCAGTGGGACAGGCCCGGGGAGCTGTTTTTT
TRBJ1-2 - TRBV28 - CASSPGQPPHTF TGTGCCAGCAGTCCCGGACAGCCCCCTCACACCTTC
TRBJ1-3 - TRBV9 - CASSGRGVSGNTIYF TGTGCCAGCAGCGGCAGGGGAGTCTCTGGAAACACCATATATTTT
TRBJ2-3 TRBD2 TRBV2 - CASTLRGLLALLTDTQYF TGTGCCAGCACCTTGAGAGGGCTACTAGCGCTTCTCACAGATACGCAGTATTTT
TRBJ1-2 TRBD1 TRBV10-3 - CAISESARGLSTF TGTGCCATCAGTGAGTCTGCAAGGGGGCTCTCCACCTTC